Detailed here is one TCR beta chain. The data were taken from a study of technical replicates of blood from a few donors. Looked up from germline, CDR1 is SGDLS and CDR2 is YYNGEE. The CDR3 contains 16 residues. Between the trimmed V and J ends, which lost 4 bases and 2 bases, there was a span of 15 bases. The protocol was immunoSEQ multiplex PCR, while the TCRdb copy is restricted to in-frame clones and leaves out a portion. The profile covers about 83,000 clones, with 90% to 95% appearing a single time and under 0.5% taken by the ten largest. This sequence was found in a human donor in good health. The chain combines TRBV9 with TRBJ2-2; D remains ambiguous. Specimen: T cells isolated from PBMCs. The DNA for the CDR3 is TGTGCCAGCAGCCCCCCCACTAATTATAACACCGGGGAGCTGTTTTTT. This translates into CASSPPTNYNTGELFF.